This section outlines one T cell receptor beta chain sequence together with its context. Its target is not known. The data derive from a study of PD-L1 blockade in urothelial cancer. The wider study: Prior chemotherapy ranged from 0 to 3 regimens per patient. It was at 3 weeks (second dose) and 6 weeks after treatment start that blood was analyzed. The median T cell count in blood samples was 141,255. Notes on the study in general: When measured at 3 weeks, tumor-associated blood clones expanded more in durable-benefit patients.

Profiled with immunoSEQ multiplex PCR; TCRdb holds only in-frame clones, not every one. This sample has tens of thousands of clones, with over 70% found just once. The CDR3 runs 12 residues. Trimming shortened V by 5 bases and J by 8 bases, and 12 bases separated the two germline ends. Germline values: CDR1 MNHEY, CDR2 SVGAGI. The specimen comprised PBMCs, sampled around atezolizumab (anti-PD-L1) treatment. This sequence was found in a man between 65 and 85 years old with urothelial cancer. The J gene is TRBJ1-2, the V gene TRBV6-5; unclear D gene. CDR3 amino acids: CASSRDFFGYTF. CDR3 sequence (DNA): TGTGCCAGCAGTCGCGACTTTTTCGGCTACACCTTC.